A single sample gave rise to the 27 T cell receptor beta chains below, sequenced in a study of cytomegalovirus exposure and HLA in healthy donors. The PCR had 60 Vbeta and 13 Jbeta primers. Profiling relied on immunoSEQ multiplex PCR, and the TCRdb table lists in-frame clones only, not all of them. This sample has about 90,000 clones, with 70% to 85% found just once. Source material: PBMCs. These receptors originate from a young man in good health and CMV-seronegative.

This clone was counted a few times. The CDR3 protein is CASSDRDIRGNTEAFF. DNA for the CDR3: TGTGCCAGCAGTGACAGGGACATTAGAGGGAACACTGAAGCTTTCTTT. The chain links TRBV25-1 to TRBJ1-1; tentatively, D is TRBD1 (6 bases). The CDR3 is 16 residues long. Per germline, CDR1 MGHDK and CDR2 SYGVNS. Between the trimmed V and J ends, which lost 3 bases and 1 base, there was a span of 15 bases.

Comments on this clone: One junction end disagrees with the germline gene, perhaps due to a read error. The rearrangement joins TRBV28 to TRBJ1-3, with no clear D. The CDR3 contains 12 residues. Looked up from germline, CDR1 is MDHEN and CDR2 is SYDVKM. Here the CDR3 DNA reads TGTACCAGAGCTCCCTCTGGAAACACCATATATTTT. Protein product: CTRAPSGNTIYF.

This sequence joins TRBV11-2 and TRBJ1-1; D is uncertain. In germline, CDR1 is SGHAT, CDR2 FQNNGV. There are 15 residues in the CDR3. The germline V and J ends were trimmed by 1 base and 0 bases, with 9 bases remaining between them. This chain's CDR3 is CASSLGPQMNTEAFF. The CDR3, as DNA: TGTGCCAGCAGCTTAGGGCCTCAGATGAACACTGAAGCTTTCTTT.

The rearrangement joins TRBV7-3 to TRBJ2-1; perhaps TRBD1 as D (6 bases). Germline V gene sequence: CDR1 SGHTA, CDR2 FQGTGA. This CDR3 has 15 amino acids. Trimming pared 1 base from V and 6 bases from J, leaving 13 bases between. CDR3 DNA: TGTGCCAGCAGCTTAAGGGGGCGGGTAGGCAATGAGCAGTTCTTC. Protein: CASSLRGRVGNEQFF.

This clone was observed a single time. The CDR3 nucleotides are TGCGCCAGCAGCTTGGGTGACAGGGGTATGGGGCTGCCTGAAGCTTTCTTT. Translated, it gives CASSLGDRGMGLPEAFF. The chain couples TRBV5-1 to TRBJ1-1; 8 nucleotides agree with TRBD1. The CDR3 runs 17 residues. V shed 0 bases and J 6 bases; nucleotides not matched to a gene: 13. The V gene's germline CDR1 is SGHRS and CDR2 YFSETQ. Together with reference TRBV5-1 and TRBJ1-1, the CDR3 gives the full variable domain: KAGVTQTPRYLIKTRGQQVTLSCSPISGHRSVSWYQQTPGQGLQFLFEYFSETQRNKGNFPGRFSGRQFSNSRSEMNVSTLELGDSALYLCASSLGDRGMGLPEAFFGQGTRLTVV.

This clone turned up a few times. The chain carries TRBV2 and TRBJ2-1; 8 bases map to TRBD2. V gave up 4 bases and J gave up 6 bases; unmatched junction bases: 8. In germline, CDR1 is SNHLY, CDR2 FYNNEI. The CDR3 length is 15 residues. The CDR3 nucleotides are TGTGCCAGCAGTGTCCTAGCGGGCTTGGGCAATGAGCAGTTCTTC. It specifies CASSVLAGLGNEQFF.

CDR3 sequence (DNA): TGTGCCATCAGGGACACTTATGCAACTAATGAAAAACTGTTTTTT. This gives the protein CAIRDTYATNEKLFF. This sequence joins TRBV10-3 and TRBJ1-4; a possible D gene is TRBD1 (5 bases). CDR3 size: 15 residues. Germline lookup yields CDR1 ENHRY and CDR2 SYGVKD. V lost 6 bases and J 0 bases, leaving 11 bases between the germline ends.

In this sample, this clone turned up once. The rearrangement links TRBV2 to TRBJ2-7; 10 bases agree with TRBD1. The V gene's germline CDR1 is SNHLY and CDR2 FYNNEI. The CDR3 length is 16 residues. V was clipped by 7 bases and J by 2 bases; unmatched bases: 11. The CDR3 reads CASKGGTGTGAYEQYF. For the CDR3, the DNA is TGTGCCAGCAAAGGTGGGACCGGGACAGGGGCCTACGAGCAGTACTTC.

This clone was counted a single time. The chain has TRBV30 and TRBJ1-5; D is perhaps TRBD1 (6 bases). V was cut by 0 bases and J by 2 bases, with 23 bases left in between. Germline lookup yields CDR1 GTSNPN and CDR2 SVGIG (reference sequence). The CDR3 runs 19 residues. Here the CDR3 DNA reads TGTGCCTGGAGTGTGTTTGGAGTCGTGGGGGCTGGGGGCAATCAGCCCCAGCATTTT. This gives the protein CAWSVFGVVGAGGNQPQHF.

Remarks on this clone: Other nucleotide sequences in the sample specify the same CDR3. The genes are TRBV27 and TRBJ2-1; 9 bases align to TRBD2. Germline CDR1 is MNHEY and CDR2 is SMNVEV (reference sequence). The CDR3 consists of 14 residues. The junction had 4 bases not matched to a gene; V was cut back by 3 bases and J by 7 bases. CDR3 nucleotide sequence: TGTGCCAGCAGTTTTTCCGGACTAGCGAATGAGCAGTTCTTC. Its protein is CASSFSGLANEQFF.

This clone was seen a few times. The V gene is TRBV4-3, the J gene TRBJ2-2; D is uncertain. Trimming shortened V by 3 bases and J by 6 bases, and 8 bases separated the two germline ends. This CDR3 spans 13 amino acids. CDR1 LGHNA and CDR2 YSLEER come from the germline V gene. In DNA, the CDR3 is TGCGCCAGCAGCCAGACAATATCCGGGGAGCTGTTTTTT. It yields the protein CASSQTISGELFF.

This chain connects TRBV9 to TRBJ1-2, with D hard to call. Germline values: CDR1 SGDLS, CDR2 YYNGEE. This CDR3 spans 13 amino acids. Deletions cut 0 bases from V and 4 bases from J, with 7 bases between. In DNA form, the CDR3 reads TGTGCCAGCAGCGTAGATGAGTTCTATGGCTACACCTTC. Translating it yields CASSVDEFYGYTF.

This chain joins TRBV5-6 and TRBJ1-5; D unclear. Germline CDR1 is SGHDT and CDR2 is YYEEEE. Trimming pared 1 base from V and 2 bases from J, leaving 16 bases between. The CDR3 loop spans 17 amino acids. The chain's CDR3 is CASSLYGGERGNQPQHF. The CDR3, as DNA: TGTGCCAGCAGCTTGTACGGAGGAGAACGGGGCAATCAGCCCCAGCATTTT.

J is TRBJ2-3 and V is TRBV5-1, with D perhaps matching TRBD1 (5 bases). This CDR3 has 14 residues. CDR1 SGHRS and CDR2 YFSETQ come from the germline V gene. Trimming took 0 bases from V and 4 from J, leaving 9 bases between them. The CDR3 protein is CASSLDQGSDTQYF. The CDR3 DNA is TGCGCCAGCAGCTTGGACCAGGGCTCAGATACGCAGTATTTT.

This clone was observed a few times. This chain joins TRBV28 and TRBJ1-5, with D perhaps matching TRBD1 (6 bases). The germline V gene encodes CDR1 MDHEN and CDR2 SYDVKM. The CDR3 length is 13 residues. Between the trimmed V and J ends, which lost 6 bases and 7 bases, there was a span of 13 bases. The CDR3 DNA reads as TGTGCCAGCAGGTCAGGGGTGAGGCAGCCCCAGCATTTT. It yields the protein CASRSGVRQPQHF.

The V gene is TRBV6-6, the J gene TRBJ1-1; D may be TRBD1 (6 bases). Germline lookup yields CDR1 MNHNY and CDR2 SVGAGI (reference sequence). This CDR3 has 14 amino acids. Trimming took 0 bases from V and 1 from J, leaving 6 bases between them. The CDR3 here is CASSYSGANTEAFF. CDR3 DNA sequence: TGTGCCAGCAGTTACTCGGGGGCGAACACTGAAGCTTTCTTT.

The rearrangement joins TRBV7-3 to TRBJ2-1; 7 bases fit TRBD1. V was pared by 5 bases and J by 6 bases, with 4 bases of the junction left unmatched. The CDR3 consists of 13 residues. The germline V gene has CDR1 SGHTA and CDR2 FQGTGA. The CDR3 DNA sequence: TGTGCCAGCAGCCCTGACAGGGTCAATGAGCAGTTCTTC. Translation gives CASSPDRVNEQFF.

The rearrangement joins TRBV11-3 to TRBJ2-1, with 9 bases identical to TRBD2. The germline CDR1 and CDR2 sequences are SGHNT and YENEEA. V was clipped by 4 bases and J by 7 bases; unmatched bases: 5. The CDR3 sequence is 14 residues long. The chain's CDR3 is CASSSASGNNEQFF. DNA of the CDR3: TGTGCCAGCAGCTCCGCTAGCGGGAATAATGAGCAGTTCTTC.

This clone has only one observation. The CDR3 sequence is CASSFRGQGTREQYF. The CDR3, as DNA: TGTGCCAGCAGTTTTCGGGGACAGGGGACCCGCGAGCAGTACTTC. The chain links TRBV28 to TRBJ2-7, with TRBD1 identical over 10 bases. From germline, CDR1 is MDHEN and CDR2 SYDVKM. This CDR3 region has 15 residues. J lost 6 bases, V lost 3 bases, and 8 bases had no gene match.

The chain combines TRBV6-5 with TRBJ2-1; D is unclear. V lost 3 bases to trimming and J lost 5 bases, with 5 bases between them. CDR1 is MNHEY, CDR2 SVGAGI, per germline. The CDR3 spans 12 residues. CDR3 nucleotide sequence: TGTGCCAGCAGTTATTACAACAATGAGCAGTTCTTC. Its protein product is CASSYYNNEQFF.

The chain joins TRBV2 to TRBJ2-1; 8 nucleotides match TRBD2. After removal of 2 bases from V and 0 bases from J, the junction contained 3 bases not matched to a gene. There are 16 residues in the CDR3. CDR1 is SNHLY and CDR2 is FYNNEI in the germline V gene. The CDR3 DNA reads as TGTGCCAGCAGTGAAAGCGGGAGTGGCTCCTACAATGAGCAGTTCTTC. It codes for CASSESGSGSYNEQFF.

The J gene is TRBJ2-1, the V gene TRBV4-3; 7 nucleotides line up with TRBD2. Trimming cost V 3 bases and J 8 bases; bases outside gene matches: 10. The CDR3 runs to 15 residues. Looked up from germline, CDR1 is LGHNA and CDR2 is YSLEER. CDR3 in DNA: TGCGCCAGCAGCCAGCTCGCCGGGGGGAGCGATGAGCAGTTCTTC. The encoded protein is CASSQLAGGSDEQFF.

This clone was counted only a few times. The chain employs TRBV14 and TRBJ2-1; D possibly corresponds to TRBD2 (6 bases). CDR1 and CDR2 from the germline V gene are SGHDN and FVKESK. Deletions cut 5 bases from V and 9 bases from J, with 23 bases between. The CDR3 spans 16 residues. DNA for the CDR3: TGTGCCAGCAGCTCCTTCCTAGCGTATGCCTTGAGTGAGCAGTTCTTC. Protein product: CASSSFLAYALSEQFF.

This chain connects TRBV5-6 to TRBJ1-1, with D hard to call. V gave up 2 bases and J gave up 1 base, with 6 bases separating them. From germline, CDR1 is SGHDT and CDR2 YYEEEE. This CDR3 is 13 amino acids long. DNA of the CDR3: TGTGCCAGCAGCTTCCGGGAGAACACTGAAGCTTTCTTT. This gives the protein CASSFRENTEAFF.

This chain links TRBV11-3 with TRBJ1-1; D is unclear. The germline gives CDR1 SGHNT, CDR2 YENEEA. V shed 3 bases and J shed 3 bases, with 8 bases lying between them. The CDR3 consists of 13 residues. The chain's CDR3 is CASSFGSHTEAFF. The CDR3 DNA reads TGTGCCAGCAGCTTTGGGAGTCACACTGAAGCTTTCTTT.

The chain carries TRBV5-1 and TRBJ2-6; 9 bases align to TRBD1. The V and J ends lost 4 bases and 2 bases, in that order; junction bases with no gene match: 1. Germline lookup yields CDR1 SGHRS and CDR2 YFSETQ. This CDR3 is 15 amino acids long. This CDR3 is CASSRDRAGANVLTF. CDR3 nucleotide sequence: TGCGCCAGCAGCAGGGACAGGGCTGGGGCCAACGTCCTGACTTTC.

The rearrangement links TRBV14 to TRBJ2-1; 8 positions match TRBD2. Germline lookup yields CDR1 SGHDN and CDR2 FVKESK. J lost 1 base, V lost 7 bases, and 6 bases had no gene match. The CDR3 contains 15 residues. The CDR3 bases are TGTGCCAGCACCGTTAGCGGGGCTTCCTACAATGAGCAGTTCTTC. This gives the protein CASTVSGASYNEQFF.